The rows below give T cell receptor beta chains drawn from one sample of a study of blood T cells in healthy people across ages. TCRdb passed the 5' RACE reads through MiXCR, listing each CDR3 protein once. This table has about 1,400,000 distinct CDR3 sequences, about 43% appearing once. Sequenced: blood. These receptors were taken from a woman under 30 in good health. Both conserved end residues are part of each CDR3. A D gene is named only where the DNA matches it firmly. Clone size is given for some rows only: seen once, a few or many times, or a class if the clone is expanded.

V,J,size,D,CDR3,DNA
TRBV29-1,TRBJ2-7,-,TRBD1,CSGGQGAEQYF,TGCAGCGGTGGACAGGGGGCCGAGCAGTACTTC
TRBV5-5,TRBJ2-5,-,-,CASRNVYTFRQSQETQYF,TGTGCCAGCAGAAACGTCTACACGTTCCGACAGTCTCAAGAGACCCAGTACTTC
TRBV29-1,TRBJ2-3,-,TRBD2,CSVEDGLVRTDTQYF,TGCAGCGTTGAAGATGGACTAGTTCGCACAGATACGCAGTATTTT
TRBV28,TRBJ1-2,-,-,CASSQTLTVANYGCTF,TGTGCCAGCAGCCAGACTCTCACGGTCGCTAACTATGGCTGCACCTTC
TRBV9,TRBJ2-3,-,-,CASSVVEGGPGYF,TGTGCCAGCAGCGTAGTGGAGGGGGGGCCCGGGTATTTT
TRBV10-3,TRBJ2-1,once,-,CAISEGVNEQFF,TGTGCCATCAGTGAGGGGGTGAATGAGCAGTTCTTC
TRBV18,TRBJ2-7,-,TRBD2,CASSPKDAGGSSYEQYF,TGTGCCAGCTCACCAAAGGACGCGGGAGGTAGCTCCTACGAGCAGTACTTC
TRBV5-1,TRBJ1-2,-,TRBD1,CASSLSTGEDYGYTF,TGCGCCAGCAGCTTGAGCACAGGGGAGGACTATGGCTACACCTTC
TRBV20-1,TRBJ1-4,-,-,CSARRNDEKLFF,TGCAGTGCTAGAAGAAACGATGAAAAACTGTTTTTT
TRBV12-3/TRBV12-4,TRBJ2-1,-,TRBD2,CASSPQHPGLAGNNEQFF,TGTGCCAGCAGTCCACAGCACCCGGGACTAGCGGGAAACAATGAGCAGTTCTTC
TRBV10-1,TRBJ1-6,few,-,CASSDTYSPLHF,TGCGCCAGCAGTGACACCTATTCACCCCTCCACTTT
TRBV11-2,TRBJ1-2,-,TRBD1,CASSRSGTGANYGYTF,TGTGCCAGCAGCCGCTCCGGGACAGGGGCTAACTATGGCTACACCTTC
TRBV20-1,TRBJ1-6,many,TRBD1,CSAQGGGSYNSPLHF,TGCAGTGCTCAAGGAGGGGGCAGCTATAATTCACCCCTCCACTTT
TRBV6-1,TRBJ2-5,-,TRBD2,CASSYRTRQIQETQYF,TGTGCCAGCAGCTACCGGACTAGACAAATTCAAGAGACCCAGTACTTC
TRBV2,TRBJ1-2,few,TRBD1,CASIFDRGGDYGYTF,TGTGCCAGCATTTTCGACAGGGGAGGGGACTATGGCTACACCTTC
TRBV15,TRBJ2-1,few,-,CATSTSNGGHEQFF,TGTGCCACCAGCACTTCGAACGGGGGACATGAGCAGTTCTTC
TRBV7-6,TRBJ2-3,few,-,CASSPQWGDTQYF,TGTGCCAGCAGCCCCCAGTGGGGAGATACGCAGTATTTT
TRBV7-2,TRBJ1-2,-,-,CASSYAEPGYTF,TGTGCCAGCAGCTATGCAGAGCCTGGCTACACCTTC
TRBV6-1,TRBJ1-5,-,TRBD1,CASRGQGLGSNQPQHF,TGTGCCAGCAGGGGACAGGGGTTGGGTAGCAATCAGCCCCAGCATTTT
TRBV20-1,TRBJ1-1,-,TRBD1,CSGPGQGNTEAFF,TGCAGTGGACCAGGACAGGGGAACACTGAAGCTTTCTTT
TRBV6-6,TRBJ2-1,-,TRBD2,CASSLEPGLAEETQFF,TGTGCCAGCAGTCTGGAACCGGGACTAGCGGAAGAGACCCAGTTCTTC
TRBV13,TRBJ1-2,-,TRBD1,CASSLVAGGTNGYTF,TGTGCCAGCAGCTTAGTGGCAGGGGGCACGAATGGCTACACCTTC
TRBV20-1,TRBJ2-7,-,-,CSPLGAYEQYF,TGCAGCCCCCTTGGTGCATACGAGCAGTACTTC
TRBV29-1,TRBJ2-1,few,TRBD2,CSVSSGSRNNEQFF,TGCAGCGTTTCGAGCGGGAGCCGGAACAATGAGCAGTTCTTC
TRBV20-1,TRBJ1-4,-,-,CSADGRDLNEKLFF,TGCAGTGCTGACGGCCGGGACCTTAATGAAAAACTGTTTTTT
TRBV9,TRBJ2-5,-,-,CASSVAAAQETQYF,TGTGCCAGCAGCGTAGCGGCGGCTCAAGAGACCCAGTACTTC
TRBV5-1,TRBJ2-3,few,TRBD2,CASSYTPGTSGPTDTQYF,TGCGCCAGCAGCTACACACCCGGGACTAGCGGACCTACAGATACGCAGTATTTT
TRBV20-1,TRBJ2-5,-,-,CSAEVAAKETQYF,TGCAGTGCGGAGGTGGCAGCAAAAGAGACCCAGTACTTC
TRBV27,TRBJ1-4,-,-,CASSFTTNEKLFF,TGTGCCAGCAGTTTCACAACTAATGAAAAACTGTTTTTT
TRBV6-6,TRBJ2-1,few,TRBD2,CASSYSREGHYNEQFF,TGTGCCAGCAGTTACTCGAGGGAGGGCCATTACAATGAGCAGTTCTTC
TRBV5-8,TRBJ2-3,-,-,CASSGGWGSTDTQYF,TGTGCCAGCAGCGGAGGATGGGGGAGCACAGATACGCAGTATTTT
TRBV7-2,TRBJ2-3,-,TRBD2,CASSYIAGLSTDTQNF,TGTGCCAGCAGCTATATAGCGGGACTAAGCACAGATACGCAGAATTTT
TRBV4-1,TRBJ1-2,-,-,CASSLYGTPDDYTF,TGCGCCAGCAGCCTCTACGGGACTCCCGATGACTACACCTTC
TRBV18,TRBJ2-1,few,-,CASAPPSSPQFF,TGTGCCAGCGCACCACCGTCTAGCCCGCAGTTCTTC
TRBV12-5,TRBJ2-5,-,TRBD2,CASGLGTSGRNEQYF,TGTGCTAGTGGTTTGGGCACTAGCGGGAGGAATGAGCAGTACTTC
TRBV6-4,TRBJ2-2,-,-,CASSDREGGELFF,TGTGCCAGCAGTGACAGGGAAGGCGGGGAGCTGTTTTTT
TRBV4-2,TRBJ2-5,-,-,CASSQGEWRETQYF,TGTGCCAGCAGCCAAGGCGAGTGGCGAGAGACCCAGTACTTC
TRBV28,TRBJ2-7,once,TRBD1,CASSLPGQAPTYEQYF,TGTGCCAGCAGTTTACCTGGACAGGCACCAACCTACGAGCAGTACTTC
TRBV9,TRBJ2-4,few,-,CASSPTHLDSGQNIQYF,TGTGCCAGCAGCCCAACCCACCTAGACAGCGGTCAAAACATTCAGTACTTC
TRBV5-1,TRBJ2-1,-,-,CASSTGTEIRGNEQFF,TGCGCCAGCAGCACTGGGACCGAAATACGAGGCAATGAGCAGTTCTTC
TRBV9,TRBJ2-1,-,TRBD1,CASSVAWTGYNEQFF,TGTGCCAGCAGCGTAGCTTGGACAGGGTACAATGAGCAGTTCTTC
TRBV5-1,TRBJ1-3,-,-,CASSFLLDSGNTIYF,TGCGCCAGCAGTTTCCTCCTCGATTCTGGAAACACCATATATTTT
TRBV6-1,TRBJ2-1,-,-,CASSVSRARDEQFF,TGTGCCAGCAGCGTATCGAGGGCCCGCGATGAGCAGTTCTTC
TRBV5-1,TRBJ2-3,many,TRBD2,CASSLTSGNTQYF,TGCGCCAGCAGCTTGACTAGCGGGAATACGCAGTATTTT
TRBV10-3,TRBJ2-5,-,-,CATQPGLRVHEQYF,TGTGCCACTCAACCGGGCCTTCGGGTCCATGAGCAGTACTTC
TRBV3-1,TRBJ2-1,-,TRBD2,CASSQWILASGSVNEQFF,TGTGCCAGCAGCCAATGGATTTTGGCTAGCGGGTCTGTCAATGAGCAGTTCTTC
TRBV20-1,TRBJ2-7,-,TRBD2,CSAIQPSGQHEQYF,TGCAGTGCCATACAACCTAGCGGGCAGCACGAGCAGTACTTC
TRBV20-1,TRBJ2-5,-,-,CSARDMGERNEQYF,TGCAGTGCTAGAGATATGGGGGAGAGGAATGAGCAGTACTTC
TRBV6-2/TRBV6-3,TRBJ2-1,-,-,CASSYSILGASYNEQFF,TGTGCCAGCAGTTACTCGATATTGGGGGCATCCTACAATGAGCAGTTCTTC
TRBV12-3/TRBV12-4,TRBJ2-3,-,TRBD2,CASSFFSGRTDTQYF,TGTGCCAGCAGTTTCTTCAGCGGGAGAACAGATACGCAGTATTTT
TRBV5-6,TRBJ1-4,-,-,CASSFGSGYLENEKLFF,TGTGCCAGCAGCTTCGGGAGCGGATACCTCGAGAATGAAAAACTGTTTTTT
TRBV2,TRBJ1-2,once,TRBD1,CASRELNRGQGYGYTF,TGTGCCAGCAGAGAACTCAACAGGGGGCAGGGCTATGGCTACACCTTC
TRBV20-1,TRBJ2-7,-,-,CSARRGGDSYEQYF,TGCAGTGCTAGGAGGGGCGGAGACTCCTACGAGCAGTACTTC
TRBV7-2,TRBJ1-3,-,-,CASSSWRAGNTIYF,TGTGCCAGCAGCTCATGGCGGGCTGGAAACACTATATATTTT
TRBV11-2,TRBJ2-3,-,TRBD1,CASSFDRGIVGTQYF,TGTGCCAGCAGCTTTGACAGGGGGATAGTTGGGACGCAGTATTTT
TRBV7-9,TRBJ1-4,few,TRBD1,CASSWLGQMNEKLFF,TGTGCCAGCAGCTGGTTGGGACAGATGAATGAAAAACTGTTTTTT
TRBV19,TRBJ2-7,-,TRBD2,CASSLRDYIYEQYF,TGTGCCAGTAGTCTACGGGACTACATCTACGAGCAGTACTTC